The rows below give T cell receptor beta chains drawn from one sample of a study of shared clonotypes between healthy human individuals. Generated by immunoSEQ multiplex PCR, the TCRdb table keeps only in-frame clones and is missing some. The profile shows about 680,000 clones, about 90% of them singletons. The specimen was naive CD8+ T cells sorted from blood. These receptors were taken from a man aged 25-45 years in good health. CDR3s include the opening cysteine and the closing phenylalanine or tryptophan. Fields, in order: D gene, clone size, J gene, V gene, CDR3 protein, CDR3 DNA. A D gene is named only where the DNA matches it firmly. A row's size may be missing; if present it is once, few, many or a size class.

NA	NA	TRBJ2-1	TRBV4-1	CASSPSYNEQFF	TGCGCCAGCAGCCCAAGTTACAATGAGCAGTTCTTC
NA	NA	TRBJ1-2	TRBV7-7	CASSLFPGDYGYTF	TGTGCCAGCAGCTTATTTCCGGGAGACTATGGCTACACCTTC
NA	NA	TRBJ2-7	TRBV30	CAWSVGVDGPYEQYF	TGTGCCTGGAGTGTTGGTGTGGACGGACCCTACGAGCAGTACTTC
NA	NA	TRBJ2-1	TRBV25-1	CASSKTRDPYYNEQFF	TGTGCCAGCAGTAAGACCCGGGACCCTTACTACAATGAGCAGTTCTTC
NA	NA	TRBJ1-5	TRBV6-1	CASSFIEGDQPQHF	TGTGCCAGCAGTTTCATTGAGGGGGATCAGCCCCAGCATTTT
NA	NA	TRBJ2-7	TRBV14	CASSQDEWSSYEQYF	TGTGCCAGCAGCCAAGATGAGTGGAGCTCCTACGAGCAGTACTTC
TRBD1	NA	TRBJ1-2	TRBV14	CASSQDLVQRMDRTINYGYTF	TGTGCCAGCAGCCAAGATCTTGTCCAACGCATGGACAGGACGATTAACTATGGCTACACCTTC
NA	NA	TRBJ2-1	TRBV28	CASSFLEAGSHNEQFF	TGTGCCAGCAGCTTCCTAGAAGCGGGTTCCCACAATGAGCAGTTCTTC
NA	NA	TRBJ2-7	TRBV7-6	CASSSLSYEQYF	TGTGCCAGCAGCTCACTTTCATACGAGCAGTACTTC
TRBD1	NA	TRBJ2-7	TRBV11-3	CASSIRDRAYEQYF	TGTGCCAGCAGCATCCGGGACAGAGCCTACGAGCAGTACTTC
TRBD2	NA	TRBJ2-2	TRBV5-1	CASSLGLAGGPAGELFF	TGCGCCAGCAGCTTGGGGCTAGCGGGAGGGCCCGCCGGGGAGCTGTTTTTT
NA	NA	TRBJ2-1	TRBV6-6	CASTDSGNEQFF	TGTGCCAGCACGGATAGCGGCAATGAGCAGTTCTTC
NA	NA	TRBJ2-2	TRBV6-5	CASSYGGTGELFF	TGTGCCAGCAGTTACGGGGGGACCGGGGAGCTGTTTTTT
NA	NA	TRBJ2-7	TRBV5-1	CASSPLVAVTGGSHEQYF	TGCGCCAGCAGCCCCCTGGTGGCTGTGACCGGGGGCAGTCACGAGCAGTACTTC
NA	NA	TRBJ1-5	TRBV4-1	CASSQMGGQPQHF	TGCGCCAGCAGCCAGATGGGGGGCCAGCCCCAGCATTTT
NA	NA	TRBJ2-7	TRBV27	CASSLSRVDLQYF	TGTGCCAGCAGTTTGAGCAGGGTAGATTTGCAGTACTTC
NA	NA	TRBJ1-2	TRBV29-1	CSDVWGGRSGYTF	TGCAGCGACGTATGGGGAGGGAGAAGTGGCTACACCTTC
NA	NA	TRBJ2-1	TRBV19	CASERTQTGNEQFF	TGTGCCAGTGAAAGGACCCAAACTGGGAATGAGCAGTTCTTC
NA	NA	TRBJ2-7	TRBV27	CASSFLGESPYEQYF	TGTGCCAGCAGTTTTCTAGGAGAGTCCCCCTACGAGCAGTACTTC
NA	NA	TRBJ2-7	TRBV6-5	CASSYSSGGGEQYF	TGTGCCAGCAGTTACTCGTCTGGGGGAGGCGAGCAGTACTTC
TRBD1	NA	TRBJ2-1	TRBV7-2	CASSLWDRPLGGQEPFKFF	TGTGCCAGCAGCTTGTGGGACAGACCTTTGGGCGGCCAAGAACCATTTAAGTTCTTC
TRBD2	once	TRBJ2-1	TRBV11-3	CASSLGGLAGWSSYNEQFF	TGTGCCAGCAGCTTAGGAGGACTAGCGGGGTGGAGCTCCTACAATGAGCAGTTCTTC
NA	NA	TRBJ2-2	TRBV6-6	CASFGRDLYTGELFF	TGTGCCAGCTTCGGGCGGGACCTTTACACCGGGGAGCTGTTTTTT
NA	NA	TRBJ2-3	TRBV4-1	CASSPDSLAQYF	TGCGCCAGCAGCCCGGACTCGCTCGCGCAGTATTTT
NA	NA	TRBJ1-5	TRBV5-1	CASSPLEGGQPQHF	TGCGCCAGCAGCCCCCTGGAAGGGGGGCAGCCCCAGCATTTT